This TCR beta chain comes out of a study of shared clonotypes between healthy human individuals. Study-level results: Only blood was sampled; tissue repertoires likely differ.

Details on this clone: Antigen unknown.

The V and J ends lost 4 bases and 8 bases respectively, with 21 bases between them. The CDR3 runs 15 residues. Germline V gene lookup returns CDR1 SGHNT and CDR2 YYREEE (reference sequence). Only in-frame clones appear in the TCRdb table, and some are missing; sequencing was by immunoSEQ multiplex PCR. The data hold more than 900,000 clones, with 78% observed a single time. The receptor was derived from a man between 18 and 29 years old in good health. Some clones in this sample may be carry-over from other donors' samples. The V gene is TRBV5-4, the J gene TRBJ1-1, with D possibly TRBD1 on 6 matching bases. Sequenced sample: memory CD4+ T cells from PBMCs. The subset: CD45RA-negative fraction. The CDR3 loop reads CASSAPPGTTIEAFF. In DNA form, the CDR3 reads TGTGCCAGCAGCGCACCTCCAGGGACAACGATCGAAGCTTTCTTT.